This T cell receptor beta chain was identified in a study of Ad26.COV2.S vaccination and SARS-CoV-2 variants. For the study at large: The vaccine Ad26.COV2.S was put into the muscle once, or twice with 56 days between.

TCRdb's table, derived via immunoSEQ multiplex PCR, lists solely in-frame clones and lacks some. The data hold 300,000 to 400,000 clones, with about 90% observed a single time. Noted treatment: some 20 received Ad26.COV2.S at low or high dose, single or two shots; roughly five received placebo; per-sample allocation not given. Collection of the samples took place on day 63 after the first injection of vaccine or placebo. CDR1 MNHEY and CDR2 SVGAGI come from the germline V gene. J lost 5 bases, V lost 5 bases, and 2 bases had no gene match. This CDR3 is built from 12 residues. This sequence joins TRBV6-5 and TRBJ1-1; 7 nucleotides agree with TRBD1. This receptor was taken from a person between 18 and 59 years old who received the Ad26.COV2.S COVID-19 vaccine or a placebo. The sequences come from peripheral blood, collected in a trial of Ad26.COV2.S vaccine versus placebo. As DNA, the CDR3 is TGTGCCAGCAGTCGACAGGGAACTGAAGCTTTCTTT. Translating it yields CASSRQGTEAFF.